This T cell receptor (beta chain) was captured in a study of blood T cell repertoires in COVID-19. Looking at the study overall: COVID-19 samples collected from the United States, Italy and Spain covered acute and convalescent phases. The analysed material was cDNA or gDNA that came from T cells, B-cell-depleted T cells, or PBMCs.

The CDR3 has 17 amino acids. Germline V gives CDR1 SGHTA, CDR2 FQGNSA. V lost 2 bases to trimming and J lost 0 bases, with 13 bases between them. Per the original data handling: Nucleated cell counts were estimated from reference gene primer amplification. The table came from immunoSEQ multiplex PCR; TCRdb's copy has only in-frame clones and leaves some out. The DNA gave D and trimming, while V, J and clone size come from that table. The table includes 20,000 to 30,000 clones, approximately 85% detected once. The sequencing input was peripheral blood. V usage is TRBV7-2 and J usage is TRBJ2-2, with D tentatively TRBD2 (7 bases). This clonotype was obtained from a man in his sixties or seventies in a cohort sampled during active COVID-19. CDR3 residues: CASSLRGRATNTGELFF. For the CDR3, the DNA is TGTGCCAGCAGCTTAAGGGGGAGGGCCACGAACACCGGGGAGCTGTTTTTT.